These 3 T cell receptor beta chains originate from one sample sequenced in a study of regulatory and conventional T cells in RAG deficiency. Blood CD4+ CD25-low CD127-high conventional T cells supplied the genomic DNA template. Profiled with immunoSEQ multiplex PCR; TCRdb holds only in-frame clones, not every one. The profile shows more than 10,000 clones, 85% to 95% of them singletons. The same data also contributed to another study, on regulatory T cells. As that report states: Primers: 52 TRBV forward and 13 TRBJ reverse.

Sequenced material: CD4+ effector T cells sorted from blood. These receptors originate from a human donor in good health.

CDR3 protein: CAIGEGDTQYF. The DNA of the CDR3 is TGTGCCATCGGAGAGGGAGATACGCAGTATTTT. The chain joins TRBV10-3 to TRBJ2-3; D perhaps matches TRBD2 (5 bases). The V gene lost 8 bases and the J gene lost 5 bases, with 8 bases spanning the gap. Germline V gene sequence: CDR1 ENHRY, CDR2 SYGVKD. CDR3 length: 11 amino acids.

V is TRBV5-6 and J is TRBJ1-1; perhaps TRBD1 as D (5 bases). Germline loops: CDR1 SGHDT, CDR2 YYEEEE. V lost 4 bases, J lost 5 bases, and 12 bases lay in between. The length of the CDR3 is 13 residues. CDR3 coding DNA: TGTGCCAGCAGCCGGGGGTGGGAGACTGAAGCTTTCTTT. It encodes CASSRGWETEAFF.

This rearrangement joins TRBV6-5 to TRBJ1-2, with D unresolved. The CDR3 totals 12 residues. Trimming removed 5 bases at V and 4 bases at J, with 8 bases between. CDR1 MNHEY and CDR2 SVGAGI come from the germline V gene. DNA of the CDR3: TGTGCCAGCAGTGAGATAGGCTATGGCTACACCTTC. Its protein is CASSEIGYGYTF.